The 19 T cell receptor beta chains in this list originate from one sample, sequenced in a study of T-cell memory formation after mild COVID-19. TCRdb reprocessed the 5' RACE reads via MiXCR and lists one record per CDR3 protein. The repertoire holds a few hundred thousand distinct CDR3 sequences, with more than 20% as singletons. Sequencing was performed on PBMCs or a T cell subset sorted from them (not recorded which). All receptors come from an adult woman who had mild COVID-19 (a few samples of this study predate the infection). Cell type and time point are not known.

This clonotype showed up just a few times. The CDR3 loop is CSVEQGGITEAFF. CDR3 DNA: TGCAGCGTTGAGCAGGGAGGGATCACTGAAGCTTTCTTT. The V and J genes are TRBV29-1 and TRBJ1-1; a weak D match, TRBD1 (5 bases). V lost 3 bases, J lost 4 bases, and 12 bases lay in between. Germline-derived CDR1 and CDR2 are SQVTM and ANQGSEA. This CDR3 has 13 residues.

This chain joins TRBV20-1 and TRBJ2-7; tentatively, D is TRBD1 (6 bases). Germline-derived CDR1 and CDR2 are DFQATT and SNEGSKA (reference sequence). The CDR3 is 11 amino acids. The germline V and J ends were trimmed by 6 bases and 2 bases, with 8 bases remaining between them. The CDR3 DNA reads as TGCAGTGCGAGGGACACCTACGAGCAGTACTTC. This gives the protein CSARDTYEQYF.

In DNA, the CDR3 is TGTGCCAGCAGTACTAGACTAGCGGGAGCAGAGACCCAGTACTTC. This codes for CASSTRLAGAETQYF. This chain joins TRBV6-6 and TRBJ2-5; TRBD2 agrees at 12 bases. CDR1 is MNHNY, CDR2 SVGAGI, per germline (reference sequence). This CDR3 contains 15 residues. V dropped 5 bases and J dropped 4; count of bases not matched to a gene: 5.

In this sample, this clonotype turned up a few times. The rearrangement joins TRBV11-2 to TRBJ2-7; D unresolved. V gave up 2 bases and J gave up 6 bases, with 11 bases separating them. This CDR3 spans 13 amino acids. Germline CDR1 is SGHAT and CDR2 is FQNNGV. The CDR3 loop reads CASSLNLVGEQYF. As DNA, the CDR3 is TGTGCCAGCAGCTTAAATTTGGTTGGCGAGCAGTACTTC.

V usage is TRBV7-9 and J usage is TRBJ2-1, with D unclear. The germline gives CDR1 SEHNR, CDR2 FQNEAQ (reference sequence). Trimming stripped 3 bases from V and 6 bases from J, with 9 bases between. This CDR3 has 13 residues. CDR3 DNA: TGTGCCAGCAGCTTGGTACAGCTCAATGAGCAGTTCTTC. It translates to CASSLVQLNEQFF.

The J gene is TRBJ1-1, the V gene TRBV7-2; the D is unclear. Germline CDR1 SGHTA, CDR2 FQGNSA. CDR3 length equals 12 residues. Trimming took 5 bases from V and 6 from J, leaving 10 bases between them. In nucleotides, the CDR3 is TGTGCCAGCAGCCCGGGGTGGGCTGAAGCTTTCTTT. Amino acid sequence: CASSPGWAEAFF.

The chain uses TRBV19 and TRBJ2-1; 9 bases map to TRBD2. This CDR3 has 17 residues. Germline CDR1 is LNHDA and CDR2 is SQIVND (reference sequence). J gave up 4 bases and V 6 bases, and 13 bases lay outside the gene matches. CDR3 DNA: TGTGCCAGTAGATCTTTAGCCTTAGCGGGGGAATACAATGAGCAGTTCTTC. It translates to CASRSLALAGEYNEQFF.

Comment on this clonotype: At one of its ends the junction is not consistent with the germline gene, which may arise from a read error. V and J are TRBV4-1 and TRBJ2-7; 12 bases are shared with TRBD2. The CDR3 is 15 amino acids. Germline-derived CDR1 and CDR2 are MGHRA and YSYEKL. The CDR3 nucleotides read TGCGCCAGCAGCCAAGATTGGGCTAGCGGGGGGGCCGGGGACTTC. Translated: CASSQDWASGGAGDF.

This clonotype showed up just a few times. The chain carries TRBV24-1 and TRBJ2-1; 13 bases are shared with TRBD2. CDR3 length: 16 residues. Trimming cost V 4 bases and J 8 bases; bases outside gene matches: 7. Germline-derived CDR1 and CDR2 are KGHDR and SFDVKD. The CDR3 DNA reads TGTGCCACCAGTGACTGGACTAGCGGGAGTAAAGATGAGCAGTTCTTC. Its protein is CATSDWTSGSKDEQFF.

V gene TRBV7-9 combines with J gene TRBJ1-4; TRBD1 might be the D (6 bases). Gene TRBJ2-2 matches the end of the DNA better, so the J call may be wrong. There are 12 residues in the CDR3. CDR1 is SEHNR and CDR2 is FQNEAQ in the germline V gene (reference sequence). Here the CDR3 DNA reads TGTGCCAGCAGCTTGAGGGACAGGGAGCTGTTTTTT. Its translation: CASSLRDRELFF.

This clonotype was picked up a small number of times. This rearrangement joins TRBV20-1 to TRBJ1-1, with 7 nucleotides matching TRBD1. The length of the CDR3 is 14 residues. The V and J ends lost 1 base and 1 base, in that order; junction bases with no gene match: 3. CDR1 is DFQATT, CDR2 SNEGSKA, per germline (reference sequence). The DNA of the CDR3 is TGCAGTGCTAGAGTGGGACAGAAGAACACTGAAGCTTTCTTT. The encoded protein is CSARVGQKNTEAFF.

This clonotype was seen a handful of times. This chain's CDR3 is CASSVDPGVNSPLHF. The CDR3 DNA reads as TGTGCCAGCAGCGTAGATCCGGGAGTCAATTCACCCCTCCACTTT. The genes are TRBV9 and TRBJ1-6; no clear D. Germline V gene sequence: CDR1 SGDLS, CDR2 YYNGEE. The CDR3 consists of 15 residues. V dropped 0 bases and J dropped 7 bases, with 11 bases sitting between them.

This sequence joins TRBV3-1 and TRBJ2-3; 7 nucleotides line up with TRBD2. V was clipped by 1 base and J by 0 bases; unmatched bases: 4. Germline V gene lookup returns CDR1 LGHDT and CDR2 YNNKEL (reference sequence). The CDR3 totals 16 residues. CDR3 in DNA: TGTGCCAGCAGCCAAGTCAGCGGGGCTAGCACAGATACGCAGTATTTT. This sequence encodes CASSQVSGASTDTQYF.

The chain links TRBV5-1 to TRBJ2-7; 13 bases fit TRBD2. CDR3 length: 19 amino acids. V shed 3 bases, J shed 3 bases, and the junction held 15 bases outside the gene matches. CDR1 SGHRS and CDR2 YFSETQ come from the germline V gene. The CDR3 spells CASSSDPRTSGGGGYEQYF. CDR3 nucleotides: TGCGCCAGCAGCTCGGATCCACGGACTAGCGGGGGCGGTGGCTACGAGCAGTACTTC.

The J gene is TRBJ2-3, the V gene TRBV5-6; either TRBD1 or TRBD2 may fit D (5 bases each). V was cut by 3 bases and J by 6 bases, with 17 bases left in between. Per the germline V gene, CDR1 is SGHDT and CDR2 is YYEEEE. The CDR3 extends over 15 amino acids. The CDR3 nucleotides are TGTGCCAGCAGCTCCGGGACGGCCTTCGGTGATACGCAGTATTTT. The encoded protein is CASSSGTAFGDTQYF.

The V and J genes are TRBV19 and TRBJ2-7; D might be TRBD2 (5 bases). V lost 4 bases to trimming and J lost 13 bases, with 14 bases between them. Germline V gene lookup returns CDR1 LNHDA and CDR2 SQIVND (reference sequence). CDR3 size: 11 residues. The DNA of the CDR3 is TGTGCCAGTAGTACCCAGCGGCAAGTCTACTTC. Translated: CASSTQRQVYF.

This chain joins TRBV18 and TRBJ2-7; no firm D call. The germline V gene encodes CDR1 KGHSH and CDR2 LQKENI. V lost 0 bases to trimming and J lost 0 bases, with 9 bases between them. The length of the CDR3 is 15 residues. CDR3 loop: CASSPPGLSSYEQYF. In DNA form, the CDR3 reads TGTGCCAGCTCACCACCTGGGCTAAGCTCCTACGAGCAGTACTTC.

The chain joins TRBV12-3 or TRBV12-4 to TRBJ2-3; D is ambiguous. V lost 5 bases, J lost 4 bases, and 7 bases lay in between. This CDR3 has 12 residues. The CDR3 DNA reads as TGTGCCAGCAGTCAAGACCCAGATACGCAGTATTTT. It yields the protein CASSQDPDTQYF.

Only a few counts were recorded for this clonotype. The rearrangement joins TRBV7-3 to TRBJ2-5; D might be TRBD1 or TRBD2, each matching 5 bases. Trimming took off 4 bases at V and 9 bases at J, with 15 bases between the two ends. Germline assignment: CDR1 SGHTA and CDR2 FQGTGA. This CDR3 spans 13 amino acids. CDR3 nucleotides: TGTGCCAGCAGCTCCGGGGCAGGTTCTGCCCAGTACTTC. It codes for CASSSGAGSAQYF.